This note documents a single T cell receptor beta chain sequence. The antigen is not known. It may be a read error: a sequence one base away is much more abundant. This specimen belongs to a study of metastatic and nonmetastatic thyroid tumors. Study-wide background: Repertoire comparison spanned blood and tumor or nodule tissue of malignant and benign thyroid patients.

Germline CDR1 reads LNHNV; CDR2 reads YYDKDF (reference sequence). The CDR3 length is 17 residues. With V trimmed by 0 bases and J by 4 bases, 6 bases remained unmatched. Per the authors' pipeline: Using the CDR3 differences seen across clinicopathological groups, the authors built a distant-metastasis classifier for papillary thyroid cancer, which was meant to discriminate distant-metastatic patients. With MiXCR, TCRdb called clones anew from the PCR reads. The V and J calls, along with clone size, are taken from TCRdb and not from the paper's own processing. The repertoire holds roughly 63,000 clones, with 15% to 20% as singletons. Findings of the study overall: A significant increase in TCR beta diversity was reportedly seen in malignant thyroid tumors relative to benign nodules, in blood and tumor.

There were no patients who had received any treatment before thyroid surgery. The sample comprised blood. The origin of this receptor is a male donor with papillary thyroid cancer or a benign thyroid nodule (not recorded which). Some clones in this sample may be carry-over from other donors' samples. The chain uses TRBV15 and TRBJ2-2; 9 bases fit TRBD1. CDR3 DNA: TGTGCCACCAGCAGAGATATCGGGACAGGGTTCACCGGGGAGCTGTTTTTT. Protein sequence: CATSRDIGTGFTGELFF.